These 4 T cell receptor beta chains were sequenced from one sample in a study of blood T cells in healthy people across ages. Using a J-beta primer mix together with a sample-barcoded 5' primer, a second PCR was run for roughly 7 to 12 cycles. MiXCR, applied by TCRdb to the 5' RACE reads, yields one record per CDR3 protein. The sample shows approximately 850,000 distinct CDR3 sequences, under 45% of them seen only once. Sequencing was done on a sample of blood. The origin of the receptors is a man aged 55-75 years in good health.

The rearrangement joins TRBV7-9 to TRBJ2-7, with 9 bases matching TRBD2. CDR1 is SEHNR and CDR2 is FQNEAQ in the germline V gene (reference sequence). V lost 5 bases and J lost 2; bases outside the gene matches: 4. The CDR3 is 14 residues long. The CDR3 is CASSAGGTAYEQYF. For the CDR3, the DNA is TGTGCCAGCAGCGCGGGGGGGACGGCCTACGAGCAGTACTTC.

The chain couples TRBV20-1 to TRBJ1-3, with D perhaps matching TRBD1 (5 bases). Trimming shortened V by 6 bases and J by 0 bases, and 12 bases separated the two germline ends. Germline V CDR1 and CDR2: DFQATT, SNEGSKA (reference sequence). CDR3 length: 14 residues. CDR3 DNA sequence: TGCAGTGCACCAGACAGTGCCTCTGGAAACACCATATATTTT. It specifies CSAPDSASGNTIYF.

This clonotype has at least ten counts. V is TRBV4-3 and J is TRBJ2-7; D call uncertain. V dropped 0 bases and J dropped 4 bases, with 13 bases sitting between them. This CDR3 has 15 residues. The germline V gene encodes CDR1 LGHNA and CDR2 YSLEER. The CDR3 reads CASSQDPADTYEQYF. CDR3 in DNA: TGCGCCAGCAGCCAAGATCCTGCCGACACTTACGAGCAGTACTTC.

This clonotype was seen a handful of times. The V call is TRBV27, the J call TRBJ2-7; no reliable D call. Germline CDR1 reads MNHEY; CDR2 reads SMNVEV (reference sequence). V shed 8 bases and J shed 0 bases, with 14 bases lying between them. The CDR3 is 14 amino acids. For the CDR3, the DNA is TGTGCCAGCCAACCGGACGGAAGCTCCTACGAGCAGTACTTC. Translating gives CASQPDGSSYEQYF.